This TCR beta chain comes out of a study of PD-L1 blockade in urothelial cancer. Overall study: Of approximately 29 patients, around 25 were males with bladder-origin urothelial cancer. When blood samples were assessed, the median T cell count was around 140,000.

The CDR3 has 17 amino acids. The ends were cut back, 3 bases at V and 0 bases at J, with 15 bases in the middle. CDR1 is SGHAT, CDR2 FQNNGV, per germline. Synthetic TCR analog templates were spiked into each PCR. Sequencing was performed with immunoSEQ multiplex PCR; in TCRdb, only in-frame clones are kept and a portion is missing. The sample shows around 93,000 clones, approximately 82% of them seen only once. Sample time point: peripheral blood 6 weeks after treatment start. Peripheral blood mononuclear cells were collected from every patient before and during treatment, yielding between 1 and 8 samples per patient.

The rearrangement uses TRBV11-2 and TRBJ2-4; possibly TRBD2 for D (7 bases). Specimen: PBMCs, collected around atezolizumab (anti-PD-L1) treatment. This clonotype originated in a man between 65 and 79 years old with urothelial cancer. The CDR3 protein is CASSLKGGPAAKNIQYF. The CDR3 bases are TGTGCCAGCAGCTTGAAGGGGGGGCCGGCAGCCAAAAACATTCAGTACTTC.